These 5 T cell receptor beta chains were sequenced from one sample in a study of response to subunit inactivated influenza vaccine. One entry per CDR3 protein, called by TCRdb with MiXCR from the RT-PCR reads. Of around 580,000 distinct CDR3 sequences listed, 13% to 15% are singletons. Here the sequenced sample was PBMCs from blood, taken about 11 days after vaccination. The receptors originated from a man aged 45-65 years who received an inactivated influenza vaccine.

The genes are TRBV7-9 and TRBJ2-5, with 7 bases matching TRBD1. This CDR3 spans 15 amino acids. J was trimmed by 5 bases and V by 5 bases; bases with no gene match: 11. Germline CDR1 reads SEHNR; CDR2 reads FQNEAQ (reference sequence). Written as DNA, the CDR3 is TGTGCCAGCAGCACATCCGACAGGGTAGGGGAGACCCAGTACTTC. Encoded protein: CASSTSDRVGETQYF.

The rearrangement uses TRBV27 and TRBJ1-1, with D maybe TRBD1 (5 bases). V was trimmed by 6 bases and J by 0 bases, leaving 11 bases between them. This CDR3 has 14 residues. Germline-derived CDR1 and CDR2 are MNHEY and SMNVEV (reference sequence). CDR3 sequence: CASRKDSLNTEAFF. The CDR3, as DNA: TGTGCCAGCAGGAAAGACAGTTTGAACACTGAAGCTTTCTTT.

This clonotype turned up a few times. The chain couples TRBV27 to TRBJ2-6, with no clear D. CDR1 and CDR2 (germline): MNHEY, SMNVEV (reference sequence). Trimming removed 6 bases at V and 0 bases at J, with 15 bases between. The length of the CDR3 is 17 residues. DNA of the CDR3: TGTGCCAGCAGCCCGCCCAGACTCCCCTCTGGGGCCAACGTCCTGACTTTC. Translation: CASSPPRLPSGANVLTF.

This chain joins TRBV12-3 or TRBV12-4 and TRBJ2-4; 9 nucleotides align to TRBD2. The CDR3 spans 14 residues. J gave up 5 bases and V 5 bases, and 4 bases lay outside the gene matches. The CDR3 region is CASSPWTSENIQYF. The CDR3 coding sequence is TGTGCCAGCAGTCCTTGGACTAGCGAAAACATTCAGTACTTC.

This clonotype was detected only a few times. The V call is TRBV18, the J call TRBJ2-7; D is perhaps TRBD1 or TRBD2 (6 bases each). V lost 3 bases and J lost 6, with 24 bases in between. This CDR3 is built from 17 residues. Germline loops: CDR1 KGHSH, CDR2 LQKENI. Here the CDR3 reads CASSPVGGRMNALEQYF. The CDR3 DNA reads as TGTGCCAGCTCACCGGTAGGGGGGCGAATGAACGCACTCGAGCAGTACTTC.